In this sample, the clone carrying this TCR beta chain turned up many times. Amplification yielded TCR beta CDR3 regions, with RNA transcripts as the source. The TCR CDR3 was amplified in a first-round RT-PCR using the HTBI primer set. Each CDR3 protein is one row after TCRdb ran MiXCR on the multiplex PCR reads. Of 300,000 to 400,000 distinct CDR3 sequences listed, approximately 22% are singletons. Germline trimming cut 3 bases from V and 4 bases from J; bases unmatched to any gene: 8. CDR3 length: 14 residues. Germline-derived CDR1 and CDR2 are SQVTM and ANQGSEA. This sample stems from a study of T cells in Graves' hyperthyroidism and ophthalmopathy.

Sample: blood. The TCR originated in a woman in her 50s with Graves' hyperthyroidism. The chain links TRBV29-1 to TRBJ1-1; 7 nucleotides match TRBD1. The CDR3 here is CSVDDRVGGTEAFF. Here the CDR3 DNA reads TGCAGCGTTGACGACAGGGTCGGTGGCACTGAAGCTTTCTTT.